Listed below are T cell receptor beta chains from one sample, sequenced in a study of blood T cell repertoires in COVID-19. The data were produced by immunoSEQ multiplex PCR, yet TCRdb's version contains in-frame clones alone and is incomplete. The sample consists of approximately 69,000 clones, roughly 82% of them appearing once. The source material was peripheral blood. These receptors were collected from a woman aged 60-75 years with acute or convalescent COVID-19. Each CDR3 is given with its conserved first and last residue. Fields, in order: D gene, V gene, J gene, clone size, CDR3 protein, CDR3 DNA. D genes are given only for firm matches. The listing skips clone size in some rows; elsewhere it reads once, few, many or a size class.

.	TRBV19	TRBJ2-1	few	CASHPIGSGDSYNEQFF	TGTGCCAGTCATCCCATCGGTTCGGGGGACTCCTACAATGAGCAGTTCTTC
TRBD1	TRBV18	TRBJ2-3	.	CASSPTTGQGTDTQYF	TGTGCCAGCTCACCAACGACTGGACAGGGCACAGATACGCAGTATTTT
TRBD2	TRBV18	TRBJ2-1	.	CASHPGGSSYNEQFF	TGTGCCAGCCACCCGGGGGGGAGCTCCTACAATGAGCAGTTCTTC
TRBD1	TRBV18	TRBJ2-5	.	CASSSNRPGTGVLIVQETQYF	TGTGCCAGCTCATCGAATCGCCCCGGGACAGGGGTTCTCATAGTACAAGAGACCCAGTACTTC
TRBD1	TRBV30	TRBJ1-6	.	CAWSVGGTGANSPLHF	TGTGCCTGGAGTGTTGGGGGGACAGGGGCCAATTCACCCCTCCACTTT
.	TRBV3-1/TRBV3-2	TRBJ2-7	.	CASSQDLARLYEQYF	TGTGCCAGCAGCCAAGATTTGGCTAGGCTTTACGAGCAGTACTTC
.	TRBV6-1	TRBJ1-1	.	CASSERPGVGNTEAFF	TGTGCCAGCAGTGAACGTCCAGGGGTGGGGAACACTGAAGCTTTCTTT
.	TRBV2	TRBJ1-1	.	CASSDGQGNTEAFF	TGTGCCAGCAGTGACGGGCAGGGAAACACTGAAGCTTTCTTT
TRBD2	TRBV6-4	TRBJ2-1	.	CASSDSGGGANEQFF	TGTGCCAGCAGTGACTCGGGCGGGGGGGCCAATGAGCAGTTCTTC
TRBD1	TRBV10-2	TRBJ1-6	few	CASSELGGQGTSSYNSPLHF	TGCGCCAGCAGTGAGTTGGGTGGACAGGGGACCAGCTCCTATAATTCACCCCTCCACTTT
TRBD1	TRBV2	TRBJ1-1	.	CASLEDRGEAFF	TGTGCCAGCTTAGAGGACAGGGGAGAAGCTTTCTTT
TRBD1	TRBV11-2	TRBJ1-2	.	CASSSSNRGYGYTF	TGTGCCAGCAGCTCGAGCAACAGGGGCTATGGCTACACCTTC
.	TRBV1	TRBJ2-7	.	CTSKQTSARSYEQYF	TGCACCAGCAAACAGACTAGCGCGCGATCCTACGAGCAGTACTTC
.	TRBV5-4	TRBJ1-1	.	CASSLEQGYTEAFF	TGTGCCAGCAGCTTGGAACAGGGATACACTGAAGCTTTCTTT
.	TRBV5-1	TRBJ1-4	.	CASGKDTYNEKLFF	TGCGCCAGCGGTAAGGACACCTATAATGAAAAACTGTTTTTT
TRBD1	TRBV7-9	TRBJ2-7	.	CASSSTGGDYEQYF	TGTGCCAGCAGCTCGACAGGGGGGGACTACGAGCAGTACTTC
.	TRBV6-5	TRBJ1-1	.	CASSYSRGLLNTEAFF	TGTGCCAGCAGTTACTCGCGCGGATTACTGAACACTGAAGCTTTCTTT
TRBD2	TRBV7-9	TRBJ2-5	.	CASSLGFDSGEQETQYF	TGTGCCAGCAGCTTAGGATTTGACAGCGGGGAACAAGAGACCCAGTACTTC
.	TRBV11-2	TRBJ1-2	.	CASSRQLNYGYTF	TGTGCCAGCAGCAGACAGCTTAACTATGGCTACACCTTC